These 21 T cell receptor beta chains were all obtained from the same sample, sequenced in a study of blood T cell repertoires in COVID-19. Measured with immunoSEQ multiplex PCR; TCRdb has only the in-frame clones, and not every one. The sample gives roughly 77,000 clones, 70% to 90% of which show up once; roughly 6.3% is in the top ten. Sequenced material: peripheral blood. The receptors derive from an elderly woman with active COVID-19.

J is TRBJ2-7 and V is TRBV19, with TRBD1 matching over 7 bases. V lost 9 bases, J lost 3 bases, and 8 bases stayed unmatched. Germline CDR1 and CDR2: LNHDA and SQIVND (reference sequence). The CDR3 is 13 residues long. CDR3: CASYDRVSYEQYF. The CDR3 DNA reads as TGTGCCAGCTACGACAGGGTTAGCTACGAGCAGTACTTC.

The rearrangement uses TRBV5-4 and TRBJ2-7, with 9 positions matching TRBD1. The CDR3 is 20 amino acids. Per the germline V gene, CDR1 is SGHNT and CDR2 is YYREEE (reference sequence). V lost 4 bases and J lost 3; bases outside the gene matches: 23. The CDR3 loop reads CASSHPTKPSRTGVRYEQYF. CDR3 bases: TGTGCCAGCAGCCACCCAACTAAACCCTCGCGGACAGGGGTCCGCTACGAGCAGTACTTC.

This chain links TRBV7-2 with TRBJ2-4; D may be TRBD2 (5 bases). Germline values: CDR1 SGHTA, CDR2 FQGNSA. The CDR3 contains 14 residues. Trimming stripped 6 bases from V and 11 bases from J, with 20 bases between. The CDR3 DNA reads as TGTGCCAGCAGAATAGGGAGTCCGGTGGGCGTTCAGTACTTC. This codes for CASRIGSPVGVQYF.

This clone was observed once. The gene calls are TRBV4-3 and TRBJ2-1; TRBD1 matches 7 bases. Germline V gene lookup returns CDR1 LGHNA and CDR2 YSLEER. The length of the CDR3 is 14 residues. V was pared by 2 bases and J by 4 bases, with 2 bases of the junction left unmatched. The CDR3 DNA follows: TGCGCCAGCAGCCAACAACAGGGGTACAATGAGCAGTTCTTC. Translated: CASSQQQGYNEQFF.

This clone was seen a few times. This chain joins TRBV7-9 and TRBJ2-1; D gene unclear. CDR1 is SEHNR, CDR2 FQNEAQ, per germline (reference sequence). The CDR3 totals 14 residues. Trimming cost V 0 bases and J 3 bases, with 6 bases left between them. As DNA, the CDR3 is TGTGCCAGCAGCTTAGCGGGCAACTACAATGAGCAGTTCTTC. It codes for CASSLAGNYNEQFF.

The chain joins TRBV2 to TRBJ1-2, with 7 bases fitting TRBD1. The germline gives CDR1 SNHLY, CDR2 FYNNEI. The V gene end was trimmed by 1 base and the J gene end by 6 bases; junction bases not matched to a gene: 8. The CDR3 runs 15 residues. In nucleotides, the CDR3 is TGTGCCAGCAGTGAAGGGTCCTTTGGGACAGATGGCTACACCTTC. Translation: CASSEGSFGTDGYTF. The whole variable domain, remainder taken from reference TRBV2 and TRBJ1-2, is EPEVTQTPSHQVTQMGQEVILRCVPISNHLYFYWYRQILGQKVEFLVSFYNNEISEKSEIFDDQFSVERPDGSNFTLKIRSTKLEDSAMYFCASSEGSFGTDGYTFGSGTRLTVV.

The chain couples TRBV6-1 to TRBJ2-5; 10 bases align to TRBD1. Trimming removed 2 bases from V and 5 bases from J; junction bases left unmatched: 5. CDR1 MNHNS and CDR2 SASEGT come from the germline V gene. The CDR3 is 15 residues long. CDR3 DNA sequence: TGTGCCAGCAGTGAAAGGGGACAGGGGTTGGAGACCCAGTACTTC. Encoded protein: CASSERGQGLETQYF.

The gene calls are TRBV28 and TRBJ1-2; TRBD1 matches at 8 bases. In germline, CDR1 is MDHEN, CDR2 SYDVKM. V shed 2 bases, J shed 10 bases, and the junction held 9 bases outside the gene matches. The CDR3 loop spans 14 amino acids. The CDR3 coding sequence is TGTGCCAGCAGTTTACTCGGACAGGGTATTGACTACACCTTC. As protein: CASSLLGQGIDYTF.

This sequence joins TRBV9 and TRBJ2-5; 11 positions agree with TRBD2. Germline V gene lookup returns CDR1 SGDLS and CDR2 YYNGEE. After removal of 0 bases from V and 4 bases from J, the junction contained 2 bases not matched to a gene. This CDR3 has 15 amino acids. Here the CDR3 reads CASSVDSGRGETQYF. CDR3 bases: TGTGCCAGCAGCGTAGATAGCGGGAGGGGAGAGACCCAGTACTTC. Using reference TRBV9 and TRBJ2-5 for the parts outside the CDR3, the full variable domain is DSGVTQTPKHLITATGQRVTLRCSPRSGDLSVYWYQQSLDQGLQFLIQYYNGEERAKGNILERFSAQQFPDLHSELNLSSLELGDSALYFCASSVDSGRGETQYFGPGTRLLVL.

The chain recombines TRBV7-3 with TRBJ2-7; no clear D gene. The CDR3 has 13 residues. V was cut by 4 bases and J by 5 bases, with 12 bases left in between. Germline values: CDR1 SGHTA, CDR2 FQGTGA. The DNA of the CDR3 is TGTGCCAGCAGCTCAAGTTACGGAGACGAGCAGTACTTC. Amino acid sequence: CASSSSYGDEQYF.

The gene calls are TRBV7-8 and TRBJ1-6, with unresolved D. Trimming took off 1 base at V and 8 bases at J, with 21 bases between the two ends. The CDR3 contains 18 residues. The germline V gene has CDR1 SGHVS and CDR2 FQNEAQ. CDR3 coding DNA: TGTGCCAGCAGCTTAGGGGGTCGTGGGGAGGTGTTTTATTCACCCCTCCACTTT. As protein: CASSLGGRGEVFYSPLHF.

This rearrangement joins TRBV29-1 to TRBJ2-7, with D unclear. With 4 bases removed from V and 0 bases from J, the gap between germline ends came to 4 bases. The CDR3 is made up of 11 amino acids. The germline gives CDR1 SQVTM, CDR2 ANQGSEA. CDR3: CSVVSSYEQYF. The CDR3 nucleotides are TGCAGCGTTGTCAGCTCCTACGAGCAGTACTTC.

The CDR3 protein is CASSHPAVETVEQFF. The CDR3 DNA sequence: TGTGCCAGCAGCCACCCCGCGGTGGAGACGGTCGAGCAGTTCTTC. The chain couples TRBV3-1 (or the pseudogene TRBV3-2) to TRBJ2-1; the D is unclear. Germline V gene sequence: CDR1 LGHDT, CDR2 YNNKEL (reference sequence). V was cut by 3 bases and J by 10 bases, with 19 bases left in between. The CDR3 sequence is 15 residues long.

J is TRBJ2-2 and V is TRBV11-1; 7 positions match TRBD2. Germline V lookup: CDR1 SGHAT, CDR2 FQDESV (reference sequence). This CDR3 has 15 residues. V shed 3 bases and J 5 bases; nucleotides not matched to a gene: 6. The CDR3 loop is CASSFQGGLTGELFF. The CDR3 DNA follows: TGTGCCAGCAGCTTCCAGGGAGGGTTGACCGGGGAGCTGTTTTTT.

The chain joins TRBV7-8 to TRBJ1-1; 7 bases fit TRBD1. With V trimmed by 5 bases and J by 2 bases, 5 bases remained unmatched. CDR3 length: 14 residues. Germline CDR1 reads SGHVS; CDR2 reads FQNEAQ. CDR3 residues: CASSPDRVNTEAFF. CDR3 coding DNA: TGTGCCAGCAGCCCCGACAGGGTTAACACTGAAGCTTTCTTT. Looking up the rest from reference TRBV7-8 and TRBJ1-1 gives the full variable domain: GAGVSQSPRYKVAKRGQDVALRCDPISGHVSLFWYQQALGQGPEFLTYFQNEAQLDKSGLPSDRFFAERPEGSVSTLKIQRTQQEDSAVYLCASSPDRVNTEAFFGQGTRLTVV.

V is TRBV6-2 or TRBV6-3 and J is TRBJ1-5; D is undetermined. V was clipped by 2 bases and J by 3 bases, with 17 bases between them. Germline CDR1 reads MNHEY; CDR2 reads SVGEGT. CDR3 length equals 17 residues. CDR3 coding DNA: TGTGCCAGCAGTTACCCTACTCCAACGGGATCCAATCAGCCCCAGCATTTT. This codes for CASSYPTPTGSNQPQHF.

This chain joins TRBV9 and TRBJ2-2; possible D gene TRBD2, 6 bases. Trimming pared 3 bases from V and 5 bases from J, leaving 8 bases between. Germline CDR1 and CDR2: SGDLS and YYNGEE. This CDR3 has 13 amino acids. The CDR3, as DNA: TGTGCCAGCAGCGGTAGCGGAACCGGGGAGCTGTTTTTT. It yields the protein CASSGSGTGELFF.

The chain is built from TRBV11-3 and TRBJ2-2; 7 bases are shared with TRBD2. The CDR3 sequence is 15 residues long. The V segment lost 5 bases and the J segment 3 bases; nucleotides outside the gene matches: 6. Germline lookup yields CDR1 SGHNT and CDR2 YENEEA. CDR3 sequence: CASSLGGVYTGELFF. The CDR3 region has the DNA TGTGCCAGCAGCCTTGGGGGGGTATACACCGGGGAGCTGTTTTTT.

V and J are TRBV9 and TRBJ2-3; perhaps TRBD1 as D (5 bases). CDR1 is SGDLS, CDR2 YYNGEE, per germline. The V gene lost 4 bases and the J gene lost 2 bases, with 14 bases spanning the gap. The CDR3 totals 15 residues. The CDR3 nucleotides are TGTGCCAGCAGCCACGACGGACAAATCACAGATACGCAGTATTTT. Residues: CASSHDGQITDTQYF.

The V call is TRBV19, the J call TRBJ2-6; 7 bases line up with TRBD1. From germline, CDR1 is LNHDA and CDR2 SQIVND (reference sequence). The J segment lost 0 bases and the V segment lost 1 base, leaving 3 bases of the junction unmatched. The CDR3 is 17 amino acids. As DNA, the CDR3 is TGTGCCAGTAGTATAGGAGGGGGCCTCTCTGGGGCCAACGTCCTGACTTTC. Protein product: CASSIGGGLSGANVLTF.

The chain employs TRBV12-3 or TRBV12-4 and TRBJ1-2, with 7 bases lining up with TRBD1. The CDR3 has 13 amino acids. Trimming at V came to 8 bases and at J to 4 bases, leaving 7 bases not matched to a gene. DNA for the CDR3: TGTGCCAGCGTGGGGACAGTCACCTATGGCTACACCTTC. It codes for CASVGTVTYGYTF.